This T cell receptor beta chain was recorded in a study of blood T cell repertoires in COVID-19. Whole-study context: Samples taken during acute and convalescent COVID-19 were collected in the United States, Italy and Spain.

Methods used by the authors: Reference gene primers were amplified, and this amplification served to estimate nucleated cell counts. Measured with immunoSEQ multiplex PCR; TCRdb has only the in-frame clones, and not every one. The V and J calls and clone size are taken from that table; D and trimming were inferred from the DNA. The sample lists roughly 100,000 clones; around 80% were seen once. There are a few counts of this clone. The clonotype comes from a man aged 80 or over with COVID-19, enrolled during active disease. Specimen: peripheral blood.

The CDR3 loop is CASSRGEGQYF. For the CDR3, the DNA is TGTGCCAGCAGTCGCGGGGAAGGCCAGTACTTC. The rearrangement uses TRBV4-2 and TRBJ2-5; tentatively, D is TRBD2 (6 bases). This CDR3 contains 11 residues. Germline values: CDR1 LGHNA, CDR2 YNFKEQ. Deletions cut 6 bases from V and 10 bases from J, with 12 bases between.